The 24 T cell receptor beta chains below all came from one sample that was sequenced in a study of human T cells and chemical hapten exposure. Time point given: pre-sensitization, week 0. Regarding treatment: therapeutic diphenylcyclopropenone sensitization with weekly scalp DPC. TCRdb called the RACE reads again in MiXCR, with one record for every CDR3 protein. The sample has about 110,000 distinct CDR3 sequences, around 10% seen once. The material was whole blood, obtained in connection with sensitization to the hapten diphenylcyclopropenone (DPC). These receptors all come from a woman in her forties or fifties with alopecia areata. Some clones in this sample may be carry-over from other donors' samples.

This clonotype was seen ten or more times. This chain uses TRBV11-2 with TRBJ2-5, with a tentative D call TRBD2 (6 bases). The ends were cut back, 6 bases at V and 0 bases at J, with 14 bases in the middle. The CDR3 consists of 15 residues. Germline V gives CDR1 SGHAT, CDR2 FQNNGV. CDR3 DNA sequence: TGTGCCAGCAGTTTTAACGGAGGGCACCAAGAGACCCAGTACTTC. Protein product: CASSFNGGHQETQYF.

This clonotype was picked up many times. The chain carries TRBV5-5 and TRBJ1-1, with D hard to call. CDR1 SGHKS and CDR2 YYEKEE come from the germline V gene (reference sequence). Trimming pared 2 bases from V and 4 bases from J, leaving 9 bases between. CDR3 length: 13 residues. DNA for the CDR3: TGTGCCAGCAGCTTCGTACGGAGCACTGAAGCTTTCTTT. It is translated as CASSFVRSTEAFF. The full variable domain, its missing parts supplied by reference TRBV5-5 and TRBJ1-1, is DAGVTQSPTHLIKTRGQQVTLRCSPISGHKSVSWYQQVLGQGPQFIFQYYEKEERGRGNFPDRFSARQFPNYSSELNVNALLLGDSALYLCASSFVRSTEAFFGQGTRLTVV.

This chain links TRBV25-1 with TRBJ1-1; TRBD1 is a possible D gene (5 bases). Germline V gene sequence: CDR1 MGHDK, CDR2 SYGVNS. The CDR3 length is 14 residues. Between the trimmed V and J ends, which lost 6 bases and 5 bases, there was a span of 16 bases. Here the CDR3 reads CASRTGTGGTEAFF. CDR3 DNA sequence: TGTGCCAGCAGGACCGGGACCGGAGGGACTGAAGCTTTCTTT.

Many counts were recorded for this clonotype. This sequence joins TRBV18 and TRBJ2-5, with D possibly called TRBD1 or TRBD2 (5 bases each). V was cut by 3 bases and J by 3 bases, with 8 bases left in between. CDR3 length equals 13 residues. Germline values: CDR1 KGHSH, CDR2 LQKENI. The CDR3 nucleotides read TGTGCCAGCTCACCGGGGACGGAAGAGACCCAGTACTTC. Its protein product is CASSPGTEETQYF. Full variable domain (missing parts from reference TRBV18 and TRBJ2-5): NAGVMQNPRHLVRRRGQEARLRCSPMKGHSHVYWYRQLPEEGLKFMVYLQKENIIDESGMPKERFSAEFPKEGPSILRIQQVVRGDSAAYFCASSPGTEETQYFGPGTRLLVL.

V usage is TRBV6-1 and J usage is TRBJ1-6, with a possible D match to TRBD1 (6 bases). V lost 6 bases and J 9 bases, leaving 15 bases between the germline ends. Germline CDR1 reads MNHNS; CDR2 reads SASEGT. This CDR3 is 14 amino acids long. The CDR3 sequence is CASRFDRDTSPLHF. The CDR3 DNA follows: TGTGCCAGCAGATTTGATCGGGACACTTCACCCCTCCACTTT.

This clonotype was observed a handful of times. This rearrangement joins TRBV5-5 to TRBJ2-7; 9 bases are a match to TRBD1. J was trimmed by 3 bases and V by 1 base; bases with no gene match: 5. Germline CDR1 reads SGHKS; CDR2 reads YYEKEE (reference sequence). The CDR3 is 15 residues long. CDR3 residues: CASSLFGTGNYEQYF. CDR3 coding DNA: TGTGCCAGCAGCTTGTTCGGGACAGGGAACTACGAGCAGTACTTC.

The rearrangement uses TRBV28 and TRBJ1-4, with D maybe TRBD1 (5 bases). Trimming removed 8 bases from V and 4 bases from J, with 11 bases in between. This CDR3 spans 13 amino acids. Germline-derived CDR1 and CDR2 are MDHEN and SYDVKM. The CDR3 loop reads CASGGESNEKLFF. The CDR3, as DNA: TGTGCCAGCGGAGGGGAGAGTAATGAAAAACTGTTTTTT.

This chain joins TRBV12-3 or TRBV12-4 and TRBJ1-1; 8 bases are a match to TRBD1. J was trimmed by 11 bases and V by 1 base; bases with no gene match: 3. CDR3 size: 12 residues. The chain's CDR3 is CASSLETGDAFF. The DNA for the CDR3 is TGTGCCAGCAGTTTAGAGACAGGGGATGCTTTCTTT.

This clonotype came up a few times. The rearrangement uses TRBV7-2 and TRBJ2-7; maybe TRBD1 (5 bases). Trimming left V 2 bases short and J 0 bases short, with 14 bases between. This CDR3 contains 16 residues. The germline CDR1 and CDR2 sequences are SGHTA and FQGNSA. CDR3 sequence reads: CASSLRSGSISYEQYF. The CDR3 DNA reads TGTGCCAGCAGCTTAAGGTCAGGGTCGATCTCCTACGAGCAGTACTTC.

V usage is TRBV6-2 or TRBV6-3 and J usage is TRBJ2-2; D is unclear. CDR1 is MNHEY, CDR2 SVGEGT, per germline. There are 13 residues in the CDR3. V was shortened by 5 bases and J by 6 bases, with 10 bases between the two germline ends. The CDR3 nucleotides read TGTGCCAGCAGTCCCGACCTGGCCGGGGAGCTGTTTTTT. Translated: CASSPDLAGELFF.

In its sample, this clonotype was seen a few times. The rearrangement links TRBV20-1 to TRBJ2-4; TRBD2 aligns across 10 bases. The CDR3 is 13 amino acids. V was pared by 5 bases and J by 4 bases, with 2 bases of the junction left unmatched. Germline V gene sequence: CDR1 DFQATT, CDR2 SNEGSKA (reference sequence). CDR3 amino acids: CSAALAGKNIQYF. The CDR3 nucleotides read TGCAGTGCTGCACTAGCGGGGAAAAACATTCAGTACTTC.

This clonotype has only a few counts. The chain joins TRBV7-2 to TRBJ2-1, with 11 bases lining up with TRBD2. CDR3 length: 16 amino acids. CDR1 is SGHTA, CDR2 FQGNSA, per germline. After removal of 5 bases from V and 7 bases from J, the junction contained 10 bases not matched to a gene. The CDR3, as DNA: TGTGCCAGCAGCCCCCGGACCGCTAGCGGGAGGAATGAGCAGTTCTTC. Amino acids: CASSPRTASGRNEQFF.

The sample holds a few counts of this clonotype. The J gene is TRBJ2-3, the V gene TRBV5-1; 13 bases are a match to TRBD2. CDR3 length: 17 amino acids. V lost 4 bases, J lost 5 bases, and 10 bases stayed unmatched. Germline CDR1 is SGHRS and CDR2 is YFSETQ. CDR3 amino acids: CASSPTSGGASRDTQYF. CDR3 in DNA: TGCGCCAGCAGCCCAACTAGCGGGGGGGCTTCGAGAGATACGCAGTATTTT. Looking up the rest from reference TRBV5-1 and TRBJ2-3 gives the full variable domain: KAGVTQTPRYLIKTRGQQVTLSCSPISGHRSVSWYQQTPGQGLQFLFEYFSETQRNKGNFPGRFSGRQFSNSRSEMNVSTLELGDSALYLCASSPTSGGASRDTQYFGPGTRLTVL.

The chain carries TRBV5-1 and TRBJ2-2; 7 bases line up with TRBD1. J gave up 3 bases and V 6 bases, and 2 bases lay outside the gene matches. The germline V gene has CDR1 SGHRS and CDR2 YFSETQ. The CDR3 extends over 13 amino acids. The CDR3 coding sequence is TGCGCCAGCACTGACAGGGACACCGGGGAGCTGTTTTTT. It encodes CASTDRDTGELFF.

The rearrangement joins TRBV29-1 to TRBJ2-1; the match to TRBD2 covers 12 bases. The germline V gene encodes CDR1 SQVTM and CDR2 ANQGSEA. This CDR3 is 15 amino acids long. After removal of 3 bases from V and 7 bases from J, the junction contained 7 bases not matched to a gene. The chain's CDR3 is CSVEPLAGGPNEQFF. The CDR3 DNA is TGCAGCGTTGAGCCCCTAGCGGGGGGGCCTAATGAGCAGTTCTTC.

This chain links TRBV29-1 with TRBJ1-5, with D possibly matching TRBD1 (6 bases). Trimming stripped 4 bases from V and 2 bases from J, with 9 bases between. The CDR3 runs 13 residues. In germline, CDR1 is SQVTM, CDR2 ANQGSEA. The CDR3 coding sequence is TGCAGCGTTGTCGGGGGCGGCAATCAGCCCCAGCATTTT. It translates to CSVVGGGNQPQHF.

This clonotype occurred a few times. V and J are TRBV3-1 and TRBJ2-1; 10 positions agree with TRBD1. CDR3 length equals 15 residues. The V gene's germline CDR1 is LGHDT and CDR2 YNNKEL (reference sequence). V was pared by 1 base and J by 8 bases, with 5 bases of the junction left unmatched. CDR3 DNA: TGTGCCAGCAGCCAAGTGGGACAGGGGTCGGATGAGCAGTTCTTC. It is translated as CASSQVGQGSDEQFF.

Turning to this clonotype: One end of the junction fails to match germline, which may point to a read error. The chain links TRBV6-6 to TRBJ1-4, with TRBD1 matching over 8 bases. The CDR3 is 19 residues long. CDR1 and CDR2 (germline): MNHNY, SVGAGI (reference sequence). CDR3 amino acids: CASSYDRITGGSTSEKLFF. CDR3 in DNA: TGTGCCAGCAGTTACGACCGAATTACAGGGGGATCAACTAGTGAAAAACTGTTTTTT.

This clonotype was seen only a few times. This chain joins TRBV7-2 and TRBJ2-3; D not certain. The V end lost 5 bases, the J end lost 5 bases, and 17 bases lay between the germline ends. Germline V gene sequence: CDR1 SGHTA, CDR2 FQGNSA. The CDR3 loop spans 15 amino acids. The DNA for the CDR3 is TGTGCCAGCAGCCCCCAGTCGGGCCGAATAGATACGCAGTATTTT. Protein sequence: CASSPQSGRIDTQYF.

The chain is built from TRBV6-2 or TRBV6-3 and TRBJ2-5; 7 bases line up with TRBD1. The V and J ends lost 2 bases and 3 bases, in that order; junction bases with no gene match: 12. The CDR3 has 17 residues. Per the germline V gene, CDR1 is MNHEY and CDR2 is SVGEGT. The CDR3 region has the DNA TGTGCCAGCAGTTACGGGGTCGACAGGGCGGGTGAAGAGACCCAGTACTTC. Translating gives CASSYGVDRAGEETQYF.

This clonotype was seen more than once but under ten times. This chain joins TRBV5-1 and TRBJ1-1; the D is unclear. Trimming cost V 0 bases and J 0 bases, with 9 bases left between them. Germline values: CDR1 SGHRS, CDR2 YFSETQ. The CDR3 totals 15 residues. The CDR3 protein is CASSLGELMNTEAFF. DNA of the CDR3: TGCGCCAGCAGCTTGGGGGAGCTGATGAACACTGAAGCTTTCTTT.

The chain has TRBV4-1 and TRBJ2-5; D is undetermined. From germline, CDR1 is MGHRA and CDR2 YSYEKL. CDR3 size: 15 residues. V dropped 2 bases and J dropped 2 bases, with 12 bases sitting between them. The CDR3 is CASSQTYSVQETQYF. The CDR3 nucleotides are TGCGCCAGCAGCCAAACATATTCGGTACAAGAGACCCAGTACTTC.

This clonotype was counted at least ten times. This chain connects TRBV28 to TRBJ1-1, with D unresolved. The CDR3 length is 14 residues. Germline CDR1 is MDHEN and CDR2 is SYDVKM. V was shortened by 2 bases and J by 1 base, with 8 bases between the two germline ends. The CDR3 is CASSLLPGNTEAFF. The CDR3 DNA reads TGTGCCAGCAGTTTACTACCCGGGAACACTGAAGCTTTCTTT.

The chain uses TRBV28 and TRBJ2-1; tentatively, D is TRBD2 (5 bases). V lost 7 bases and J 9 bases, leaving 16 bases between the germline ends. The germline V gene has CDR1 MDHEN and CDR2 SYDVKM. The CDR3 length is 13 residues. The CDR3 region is CASTPYSVGEQFF. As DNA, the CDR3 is TGTGCCAGCACCCCCTATAGCGTAGGTGAGCAGTTCTTC. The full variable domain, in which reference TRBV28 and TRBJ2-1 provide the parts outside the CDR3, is DVKVTQSSRYLVKRTGEKVFLECVQDMDHENMFWYRQDPGLGLRLIYFSYDVKMKEKGDIPEGYSVSREKKERFSLILESASTNQTSMYLCASTPYSVGEQFFGPGTRLTVL.